The rows below give T cell receptor beta chains drawn from one sample of a study of blood T cell repertoires in COVID-19. Repertoires were generated with immunoSEQ multiplex PCR, while TCRdb's copy carries only in-frame clones and drops some. The data contain around 160,000 clones, approximately 91% of them singletons. The sequencing input was peripheral blood. These TCRs come from a man aged 18 to 35 with acute or convalescent COVID-19. Both conserved end residues are part of each CDR3. Each record gives: clone size, J gene, CDR3 length, V gene, D gene, CDR3 protein, CDR3 DNA. D genes are given only for firm matches. The size field is filled for only some rows; it gives once, few, many or a size class.

>-|TRBJ1-1|15|TRBV5-1|TRBD1
CASSSRQGRATEAFF
TGCGCCAGCAGCTCTAGACAGGGGCGGGCCACTGAAGCTTTCTTT
>-|TRBJ2-5|12|TRBV2|-
CASSRGTETQYF
TGTGCCTCCAGCAGGGGTACAGAGACCCAGTACTTC
>-|TRBJ1-5|15|TRBV3-1/TRBV3-2|-
CASSQAFLPGQPQHF
TGTGCCAGCAGCCAAGCTTTTCTCCCGGGGCAGCCCCAGCATTTT
>-|TRBJ1-1|14|TRBV30|TRBD1
CAWSVLVGTGEAFF
TGTGCCTGGAGTGTACTTGTAGGGACAGGTGAAGCTTTCTTT
>-|TRBJ2-7|12|TRBV18|-
CASSPGPYEQYF
TGTGCCAGCTCACCGGGGCCCTACGAGCAGTACTTC
>-|TRBJ2-2|22|TRBV30|TRBD2
CAWSVSRGLAGEWGWNTGELFF
TGTGCCTGGAGTGTAAGTAGGGGACTAGCGGGTGAGTGGGGGTGGAACACCGGGGAGCTGTTTTTT
>once|TRBJ1-5|13|TRBV6-5|-
CASSAAGPTPQHF
TGTGCCAGCAGCGCGGCGGGCCCGACGCCCCAGCATTTT
>-|TRBJ1-1|16|TRBV29-1|-
CSVEKGVGPRNTEAFF
TGCAGCGTTGAAAAAGGGGTGGGTCCCCGGAACACTGAAGCTTTCTTT
>-|TRBJ1-2|15|TRBV11-2|TRBD1
CASSFDTGGPNGYTF
TGTGCCAGCAGCTTTGATACAGGGGGTCCCAATGGCTACACCTTC
>-|TRBJ1-4|14|TRBV9|-
CASSVTPTDEKLFF
TGTGCCAGCAGCGTAACTCCCACGGATGAAAAACTGTTTTTT
>-|TRBJ1-1|13|TRBV28|-
CASSLTQGTEAFF
TGTGCCAGCAGCCTTACCCAGGGAACTGAAGCTTTCTTT
>-|TRBJ2-1|16|TRBV7-6|TRBD1
CASSRTTGGAVDEQFF
TGTGCCAGCAGCCGGACGACAGGGGGCGCAGTGGATGAGCAGTTCTTC
>-|TRBJ1-2|14|TRBV2|TRBD1
CASMRGQINYGYTF
TGTGCCAGCATGAGGGGACAGATTAACTATGGCTACACCTTC
>-|TRBJ1-2|16|TRBV5-4|-
CASSWGGDIVNYGYTF
TGTGCCAGCAGCTGGGGTGGGGACATTGTAAACTATGGCTACACCTTC
>-|TRBJ1-3|15|TRBV9|-
CASSVDVVSGNTIYF
TGTGCCAGCAGCGTAGATGTCGTCTCTGGAAACACCATATATTTT
>-|TRBJ2-1|15|TRBV27|-
CASSLSAGLYNEQFF
TGTGCCAGCAGTTTATCAGCGGGCCTTTACAATGAGCAGTTCTTC
>-|TRBJ1-3|15|TRBV6-6|-
CASSHTGFAGNTIYF
TGTGCCAGCAGCCATACAGGGTTCGCTGGAAACACCATATATTTT
>-|TRBJ2-4|18|TRBV7-9|-
CASSLTGSPGVAKNIQYF
TGTGCCAGCAGCCTGACAGGATCCCCTGGTGTAGCCAAAAACATTCAGTACTTC
>-|TRBJ2-1|16|TRBV28|-
CASSINGLGGYNEQFF
TGTGCCAGCAGTATAAACGGACTAGGGGGTTACAATGAGCAGTTCTTC
>-|TRBJ1-6|14|TRBV3-1/TRBV3-2|TRBD1
CASGGGQGSSPLHF
TGTGCCAGCGGAGGGGGACAGGGGAGTTCACCCCTCCACTTT
>-|TRBJ1-1|11|TRBV20-1|TRBD1
CSASKGAQAFF
TGCAGTGCTTCAAAGGGGGCGCAGGCTTTCTTT
>-|TRBJ1-5|15|TRBV5-8|TRBD1
CASSHSDRAGQPQHF
TGTGCCAGCAGCCATTCTGACAGGGCAGGCCAGCCCCAGCATTTT
>-|TRBJ2-1|16|TRBV5-4|TRBD2
CASRGTSGRAGGEQFF
TGTGCCAGCAGGGGGACTAGCGGGAGGGCCGGTGGTGAGCAGTTCTTC
>-|TRBJ1-3|14|TRBV19|-
CASSTTTGGDTIYF
TGTGCCAGTAGTACTACGACAGGCGGAGACACCATATATTTT
>-|TRBJ2-7|12|TRBV5-5|-
CASSFGSTGQYF
TGTGCCAGCAGCTTTGGTAGTACGGGGCAGTACTTC
>-|TRBJ2-1|16|TRBV2|TRBD2
CASTDREGLGPLRQFF
TGTGCCAGCACAGACAGAGAGGGACTAGGCCCCCTTCGGCAGTTCTTC
>-|TRBJ2-3|14|TRBV27|TRBD2
CASSLAGGQDTQYF
TGTGCCAGCAGTCTAGCGGGGGGGCAAGATACGCAGTATTTT
>-|TRBJ1-2|13|TRBV5-1|-
CASSLEQGYGYTF
TGCGCCAGCAGCTTGGAACAGGGATATGGCTACACCTTC
>-|TRBJ1-5|15|TRBV6-5|TRBD1
CASKAKAGGGQPQHF
TGTGCCAGCAAAGCAAAGGCAGGGGGAGGTCAGCCCCAGCATTTT
>-|TRBJ1-1|14|TRBV18|TRBD1
CASSPGTVNTEAFF
TGTGCCAGCTCACCAGGGACAGTAAACACTGAAGCTTTCTTT
>-|TRBJ1-6|14|TRBV25-1|-
CASMMSSYNSPLHF
TGTGCCAGCATGATGAGCTCCTATAATTCACCCCTCCACTTT
>-|TRBJ1-2|14|TRBV27|-
CASSPVDRTYGYTF
TGTGCCAGCTCGCCAGTTGACAGGACCTATGGCTACACCTTC
>-|TRBJ2-7|14|TRBV13|TRBD2
CASSRGGSGYEQYF
TGTGCCAGCAGCCGCGGGGGTAGCGGATACGAGCAGTACTTC
>-|TRBJ1-6|15|TRBV28|-
CASSVLQGTDSPLHF
TGTGCCAGCAGTGTATTACAGGGAACGGATTCACCCCTCCACTTT
>-|TRBJ2-2|15|TRBV6-5|TRBD1
CATGAGQANTGELFF
TGTGCCACCGGCGCGGGACAGGCAAACACCGGGGAGCTGTTTTTT
>-|TRBJ2-7|12|TRBV7-6|-
CASSLDRHEQYF
TGTGCCAGCAGCTTAGACAGACACGAGCAGTACTTC
>once|TRBJ2-1|14|TRBV6-4|TRBD2
CASSDRTSRGEQFF
TGTGCCAGCAGTGACAGGACTAGCAGGGGTGAGCAGTTCTTC
>few|TRBJ1-1|15|TRBV28|TRBD1
CASTRSDRGRGEAFF
TGTGCCAGCACCCGCTCGGACAGGGGTCGGGGTGAAGCTTTCTTT
>-|TRBJ2-2|13|TRBV2|-
CASSERPTGELFF
TGTGCCAGCAGTGAACGTCCGACCGGGGAGCTGTTTTTT
>-|TRBJ2-5|13|TRBV7-9|-
CASSPGVEGTQYF
TGTGCCAGCAGCCCCGGAGTGGAAGGGACCCAGTACTTC